This T cell receptor beta chain is from a study of T cell responses to AZD1222 COVID-19 vaccine (dated by TCRdb to the early 2020s). About the study as a whole: A total of over 230 trial participants underwent TCR sequencing, of whom roughly 210 had received two doses of AZD1222 and roughly 26 had received two doses of the MenACWY control vaccine. Trial participants were enrolled by age into 18-55, 56-69 and 70-plus year subgroups, with about 150, 28 and 57 TCR-sequenced participants respectively. Summary of the overall study and its limitations: The 56-69-year group was small, and its depth increase did not reach significance, likely because of low power. Most participants were white British and females outnumbered males, and the authors suggested that clonal diversity may have been underestimated. Conclusions about previously exposed vaccinees are limited, since just five or six AZD1222 recipients were seropositive for SARS-CoV-2 at baseline. A significant rise in spike-specific TCR breadth and depth was observed after two AZD1222 doses relative to day 0 and relative to MenACWY recipients. Vaccine-associated CD4 TCRs spanned the whole spike protein, with dominant responses in regions 160-218 and 743-854. Nearly half of unique spike-specific TCRs reportedly recognized epitopes outside regions mutated in the B.1.351 and B.1.1.7 variants. Because no day 14 peak-response samples were available, the repertoires could be characterized only after the peak T cell response.

Here V drops 3 bases and J drops 8 bases, and the junction holds 9 bases not matched to any gene. The germline V gene (reference sequence) provides CDR1 GTSNPN and CDR2 SVGIG. From the cysteine up to the phenylalanine, the CDR3 has a length of 14 residues. The DNA shown is the 42-base CDR3, in frame from base 1. The intended sense of this specimen's time point label: baseline before first vaccination. The sample's treatment or condition label, in plain terms: meningococcal conjugate vaccine given as trial control. Samples from vaccinated people were obtained from the UK trials COV001 and COV002, which included a single-blind randomized controlled phase 2/3 trial of AZD1222 (ChAdOx1 nCoV-19) in healthy adults. For TCRbeta chain sequencing, PBMC samples from trial participants were taken at day 0 and at day 28 after the second dose. For this clone: This receptor's antigen is unknown. There are no base qualities to consult, and no much larger clone falls within one base.

The CDR3 regions of human TCRbeta chains were subjected to immunosequencing. In the authors' own workflow: Repertoire TCRs were checked for matches against a reference library of SARS-CoV-2-specific TCRs that had been generated using the MIRA antigen-specificity platform. Breadth was defined as the fraction of unique TCRs that were SARS-CoV-2-associated. Depth was defined as the fraction of total T cells that were SARS-CoV-2-associated. Using the MIRA data, each spike-specific TCR was mapped to the spike region that the TCR reacts to and placed in a CD4 or CD8 class. Log10-transformed breadth and depth values were compared by one-way ANOVA with Sidak's multiple comparisons tests. TCRdb limited this immuneACCESS table to in-frame rearrangements with V and J called. A share of clones is missing; checked studies link under half to unresolved V genes, and the rest is unexplained. Clone size and V and J calls were adopted from that table, with D and trimming inferred from the DNA. The sample table shows around 100,000 clones, and more than 75% are seen once. The ten most abundant clones make up 4% to 4.5% of the sample.

The material sequenced was peripheral blood, taken on day 0 of MenACWY control vaccination. This chain is built from TRBV30 and TRBJ2-1, with 8 junctional bases fitting TRBD2. The receptor was isolated from an adult in good health. The CDR3 region has the sequence CAWRIGGAVDEQFF. In nucleotide form, the sequence is TGTGCCTGGAGGATCGGGGGGGCCGTAGATGAGCAGTTCTTC.